This T cell receptor beta chain comes out of a study of Ad26.COV2.S vaccination and SARS-CoV-2 variants. Study background: Into the muscle, Ad26.COV2.S was dosed once or twice, 56 days apart. Study outcomes and limitations: The TCR breadth and depth analyses may have produced an underestimate of total T cell responses. Non-spike TCR breadth was similar in vaccine and placebo recipients. Substantial post-vaccination breadth of spike-specific CD8+ and CD4+ T cell responses was reported.

Noted treatment: about 20 received Ad26.COV2.S at low or high dose, single or two shots; 5 received placebo; per-sample allocation not given. The investigators took samples on day 63 after the first vaccine or placebo injection. With 5 bases removed from V and 2 bases from J, the gap between germline ends came to 5 bases. This CDR3 spans 12 amino acids. Germline assignment: CDR1 SEHNR and CDR2 FQNEAQ (reference sequence). Clones were sequenced by immunoSEQ multiplex PCR, and TCRdb holds only the in-frame ones, with some missing. Seen here are a few hundred thousand clones, roughly 90% observed once, and the top ten hold roughly 6%. As regards this clone: As yet, its antigen is unknown. A read error is possible here, since a much larger clone lies one base away.

The starting material was peripheral blood, obtained in a trial of Ad26.COV2.S vaccine versus placebo. The chain carries TRBV7-9 and TRBJ2-3; D unresolved. The clonotype originates from a person between 18 and 65 years old who received the Ad26.COV2.S COVID-19 vaccine or a placebo. The CDR3 region has the DNA TGTGCCAGCAGCACCCTCACAGATACGCAGTATTTT. It translates to CASSTLTDTQYF.